Listed below are T cell receptor beta chains from one sample, sequenced in a study of T-cell reconstitution after alpha-beta-depleted transplantation in children. TCRdb used MiXCR to reprocess the PCR reads, holding one entry per CDR3 protein. The sample includes fewer than 150,000 distinct CDR3 sequences, 8.5% to 10% of them seen just once. Source: PBMCs, mostly from graft donor cells, taken 180 days after TCRalphabeta/CD19-depleted stem cell transplant. These receptors came from a girl less than two years old who had a stem cell transplant for combined immunodeficiency, so the T cells may come from the graft donor. CDR3s include the opening cysteine and the closing phenylalanine or tryptophan. The D gene is left open where the match is weak. Where a row states a size, it is once, few, many or the class of an expanded clone; other rows omit it.

len	v_gene	j_gene	d_gene	abundance	CDR3nt	CDR3aa
16	TRBV12-3/TRBV12-4	TRBJ2-7	TRBD2	-	TGTGCCAGCAGTCCGTGGACTAGCGGGAGCCCAATCGAGCAGTACTTC	CASSPWTSGSPIEQYF
13	TRBV5-1	TRBJ2-1	TRBD2	few	TGCGCCAGCAAACTAGCGGGAGCCAATGAGCAGTTCTTC	CASKLAGANEQFF
14	TRBV7-9	TRBJ2-7	TRBD1	few	TGTGCCAGCAGCCCCGGGACAGGGTCACACGAGCAGTACTTC	CASSPGTGSHEQYF
18	TRBV20-1	TRBJ2-1	TRBD2	few	TGCAGTGCTAGAGATCTTGTCGGGACTAGCGGAACCTACAATGAGCAGTTCTTC	CSARDLVGTSGTYNEQFF
16	TRBV9	TRBJ2-7	TRBD2	-	TGTGCCAGCAGCCCTATAGCTAGCGGGGCCTCCTACGAGCAGTACTTC	CASSPIASGASYEQYF
12	TRBV29-1	TRBJ2-5	TRBD1	few	TGCAGCGTTGACCGGGACAGCGAGACCCAGTACTTC	CSVDRDSETQYF
14	TRBV12-3/TRBV12-4	TRBJ2-7	TRBD2	-	TGTGCCAGCAGCCCAAGCGGGGGGTCCCACGAGCAGTACTTC	CASSPSGGSHEQYF
17	TRBV19	TRBJ2-1	-	few	TGTGCCAGTAGTCCCCACCGGGCAGGGATGGGAGGCAATGAGCAGTTCTTC	CASSPHRAGMGGNEQFF
13	TRBV27	TRBJ2-2	-	few	TGTGCCAGCGCGACCGGATTCACCGGGGAGCTGTTTTTT	CASATGFTGELFF
14	TRBV5-6	TRBJ2-1	-	medium-sized	TGTGCCAGCAATGGGGGGTTTTCCTACAATGAGCAGTTCTTC	CASNGGFSYNEQFF
15	TRBV7-2	TRBJ2-5	-	few	TGTGCCAGCAGCACCCAGACATCCTCGGGGGAGACCCAGTACTTC	CASSTQTSSGETQYF
16	TRBV24-1	TRBJ2-2	-	many	TGTGCCACCAGTGATTCAGCCGGGACGAGGACCGGGGAGCTGTTTTTT	CATSDSAGTRTGELFF
16	TRBV18	TRBJ2-3	TRBD1	few	TGTGCCAGCTCACCACGACCGGACAGGGTCGCAGATACGCAGTATTTT	CASSPRPDRVADTQYF
16	TRBV20-1	TRBJ2-3	-	few	TGCAGTGCTAGAGATCAGGGTGGGGGGATCACAGATACGCAGTATTTT	CSARDQGGGITDTQYF
17	TRBV6-1	TRBJ1-4	-	few	TGTGCCAGCAGATCCACGCGAGGAGTCAGGGGCAGAGAAAAACTGTTTTTT	CASRSTRGVRGREKLFF
13	TRBV20-1	TRBJ1-1	-	few	TGCAGTGCTAGTCAACGCCTGAACACTGAAGCTTTCTTT	CSASQRLNTEAFF
15	TRBV5-5	TRBJ2-4	-	-	TGTGCCAGCAGCTTCCGCGGCGGGATACTCGGCATTCAGTACTTC	CASSFRGGILGIQYF
13	TRBV3-1	TRBJ2-5	-	-	TGTGCCAGCACCCGAAACAAGCAAGAGACCCAGTACTTC	CASTRNKQETQYF
17	TRBV11-2	TRBJ2-1	TRBD2	-	TGTGCCAGCAGCTTAGAGGTCCTAGCGGGAGTGGCCAATGAGCAGTTCTTC	CASSLEVLAGVANEQFF
13	TRBV5-5	TRBJ2-1	-	-	TGTGCCAGCAGAAGGGGGGGAGACAATGAGCAGTTCTTC	CASRRGGDNEQFF
19	TRBV11-1	TRBJ2-2	TRBD1	many	TGTGCCAGCAGCTCTCGGCTCGGAGGACAGGTCTTGAACACCGGGGAGCTGTTTTTT	CASSSRLGGQVLNTGELFF
17	TRBV4-3	TRBJ1-3	-	-	TGCGCCAGCAGCCAAGCCCTTTGGGGGGGACTTAGAAACACCATATATTTT	CASSQALWGGLRNTIYF
13	TRBV11-1	TRBJ2-1	TRBD1	many	TGTGCCAGCAGGGGACAGGGGTACAATGAGCAGTTCTTC	CASRGQGYNEQFF
13	TRBV25-1	TRBJ2-7	-	few	TGTGCCAGCAGAGATCTCTGGAGGGCCGAGCAGTACTTC	CASRDLWRAEQYF
16	TRBV5-1	TRBJ1-2	-	few	TGCGCCAGCAGCTTGGATGCAGGGCGGCCCAACTATGGCTACACCTTC	CASSLDAGRPNYGYTF
16	TRBV5-1	TRBJ2-1	TRBD2	few	TGCGCCAGCAGCTCGTTGACTAGCGGGAGGGAAGGTGAGCAGTTCTTC	CASSSLTSGREGEQFF
14	TRBV7-7	TRBJ2-3	TRBD2	many	TGTGCTAGCAGCTTAGCGGGAAGCACAGATACGCAGTATTTT	CASSLAGSTDTQYF
11	TRBV6-1	TRBJ2-2	-	many	TGTGCCAGCAGCAACACCGGGGAGCTGTTTTTT	CASSNTGELFF
15	TRBV12-3/TRBV12-4	TRBJ1-5	-	many	TGTGCCAGCAGTTTAAATTGGGGGGCGGGTCAGCCCCAGCATTTT	CASSLNWGAGQPQHF
14	TRBV6-5	TRBJ2-7	-	few	TGTGCCAGCAGTTACTCTGAGGGGCCTTACGAGCAGTACTTC	CASSYSEGPYEQYF
15	TRBV5-1	TRBJ2-7	-	many	TGCGCCAGCAGCTTGTGGGCTAGCGTTTCCTACGAGCAGTACTTC	CASSLWASVSYEQYF
14	TRBV7-6	TRBJ2-7	-	-	TGTGCCAGCAGCTTAGGGGGAGCCTACTACGAGCAGTACTTC	CASSLGGAYYEQYF
17	TRBV4-3	TRBJ1-2	-	few	TGCGCCAGCAGCCAAGATCGGGACCTGGGGATGCTGGTTGGCTACACCTTC	CASSQDRDLGMLVGYTF